These 2 T cell receptor beta chains were all obtained from the same sample, sequenced in a study of siplizumab effects on memory and regulatory T cells. These receptors have no identified antigens. Profiling relied on immunoSEQ multiplex PCR, and the TCRdb table lists in-frame clones only, not all of them. The sample records about 12,000 clones, around 46% being singletons. The authors kept the mixed lymphocyte reaction cells in coculture at 37°C for more than five days. Sequencing input: CFSE-low (dividing) CD8+ T cells sorted from an allogeneic mixed lymphocyte reaction. Receptors were obtained from a human donor in good health; the cells came from an allogeneic mixed lymphocyte reaction. Some clones in this sample may be carry-over from other donors' samples.

This chain links TRBV27 with TRBJ2-2, with 8 bases fitting TRBD1. With V trimmed by 4 bases and J by 2 bases, 9 bases remained unmatched. The CDR3 loop spans 17 amino acids. The germline CDR1 and CDR2 sequences are MNHEY and SMNVEV (reference sequence). The CDR3 DNA sequence: TGTGCCAGCAGTTCCCCCCCCGGACAGGGAAACACCGGGGAGCTGTTTTTT. Translating gives CASSSPPGQGNTGELFF.

The genes are TRBV6-5 and TRBJ2-7; D gene unclear. V was shortened by 1 base and J by 2 bases, with 15 bases between the two germline ends. CDR1 is MNHEY, CDR2 SVGAGI, per germline. CDR3 length equals 16 residues. This CDR3 is CASSYYSLGPTYEQYF. The CDR3 DNA is TGTGCCAGCAGTTACTATAGTTTAGGACCAACCTACGAGCAGTACTTC.